This TCR beta chain came from a study of patients and donors after allogeneic stem cell transplantation. This clonotype has only a few counts. One end of the junction fails to match germline, which may point to a read error. MiXCR, applied by TCRdb to the RT-PCR reads, yields one record per CDR3 protein. The sample shows roughly 940,000 distinct CDR3 sequences, about 20% of them seen only once. The length of the CDR3 is 11 residues. Germline V gene lookup returns CDR1 SQVTM and CDR2 ANQGSEA. The rearrangement uses TRBV29-1 and TRBJ1-2, with D perhaps TRBD1 (6 bases). Sequencing was done on a sample of blood, either unsorted or a sorted T cell fraction (not recorded which). This TCR was sampled from a human donor who was either an allogeneic HSCT recipient or a stem cell or donor lymphocyte infusion donor (not recorded which). It is not recorded whose cells these are; they may come from a transplant donor. CDR3 DNA sequence: TGCAGCGTTGAAACCCGGACAGCCGTCGTCTTC. This sequence encodes CSVETRTAVVF.